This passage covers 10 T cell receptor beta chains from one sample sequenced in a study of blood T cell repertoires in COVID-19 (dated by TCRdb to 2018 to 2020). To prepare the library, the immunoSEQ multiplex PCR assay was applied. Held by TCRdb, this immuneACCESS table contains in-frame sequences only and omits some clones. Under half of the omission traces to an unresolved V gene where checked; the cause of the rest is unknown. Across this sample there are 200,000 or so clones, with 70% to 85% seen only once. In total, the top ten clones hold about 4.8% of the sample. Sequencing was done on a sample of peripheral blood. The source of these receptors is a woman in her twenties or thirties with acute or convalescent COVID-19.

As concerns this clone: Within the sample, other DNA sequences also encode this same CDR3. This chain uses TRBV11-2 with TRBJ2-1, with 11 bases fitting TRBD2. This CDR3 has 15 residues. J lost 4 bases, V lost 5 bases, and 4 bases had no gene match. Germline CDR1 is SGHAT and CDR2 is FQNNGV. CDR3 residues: CASSPLAGGYNEQFF. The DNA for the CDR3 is TGTGCCAGCAGCCCGCTAGCGGGAGGTTACAATGAGCAGTTCTTC.

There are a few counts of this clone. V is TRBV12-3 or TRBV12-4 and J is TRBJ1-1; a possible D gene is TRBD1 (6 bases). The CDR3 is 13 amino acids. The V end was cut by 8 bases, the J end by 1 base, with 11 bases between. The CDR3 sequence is CASHRDTNTEAFF. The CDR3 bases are TGTGCCAGCCACCGGGACACGAACACTGAAGCTTTCTTT.

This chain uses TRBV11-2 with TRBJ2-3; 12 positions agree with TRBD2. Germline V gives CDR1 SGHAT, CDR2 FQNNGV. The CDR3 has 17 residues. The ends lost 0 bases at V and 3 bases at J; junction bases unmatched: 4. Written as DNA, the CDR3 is TGTGCCAGCAGCTTAGAGCTAGCGGGGGGGACTACAGATACGCAGTATTTT. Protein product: CASSLELAGGTTDTQYF.

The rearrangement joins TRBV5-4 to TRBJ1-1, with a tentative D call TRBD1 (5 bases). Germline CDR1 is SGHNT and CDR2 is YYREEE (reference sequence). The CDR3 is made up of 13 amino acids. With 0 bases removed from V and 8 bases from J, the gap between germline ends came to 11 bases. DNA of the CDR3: TGTGCCAGCAGCTTGGAGACAGCGGGCGAAGCTTTCTTT. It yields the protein CASSLETAGEAFF.

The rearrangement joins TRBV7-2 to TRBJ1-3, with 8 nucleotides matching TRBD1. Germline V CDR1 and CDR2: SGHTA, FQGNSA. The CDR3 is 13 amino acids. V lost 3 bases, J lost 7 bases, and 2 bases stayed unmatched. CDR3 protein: CASSFDRGNTIYF. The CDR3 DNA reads TGTGCCAGCAGCTTCGACAGGGGTAACACCATATATTTT.

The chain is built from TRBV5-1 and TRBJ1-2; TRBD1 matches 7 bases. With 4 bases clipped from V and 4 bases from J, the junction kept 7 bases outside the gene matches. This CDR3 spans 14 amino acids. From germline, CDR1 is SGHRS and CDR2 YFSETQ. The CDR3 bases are TGCGCCAGCAGCCCCCAACAGGGGAGCTATGGCTACACCTTC. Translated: CASSPQQGSYGYTF.

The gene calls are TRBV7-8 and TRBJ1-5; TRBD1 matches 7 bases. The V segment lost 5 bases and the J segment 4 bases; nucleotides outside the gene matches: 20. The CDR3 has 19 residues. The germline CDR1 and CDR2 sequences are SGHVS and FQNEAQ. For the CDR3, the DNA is TGTGCCAGCAGCGCACTTACCCCACGCGTTGGGGACAGAAATCAGCCCCAGCATTTT. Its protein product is CASSALTPRVGDRNQPQHF.

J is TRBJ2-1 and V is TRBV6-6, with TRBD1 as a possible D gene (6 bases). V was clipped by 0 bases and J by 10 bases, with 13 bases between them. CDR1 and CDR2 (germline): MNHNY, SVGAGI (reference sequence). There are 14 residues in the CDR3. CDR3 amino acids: CASSYSAEGGEQFF. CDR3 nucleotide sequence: TGTGCCAGCAGTTACTCAGCAGAAGGGGGAGAGCAGTTCTTC.

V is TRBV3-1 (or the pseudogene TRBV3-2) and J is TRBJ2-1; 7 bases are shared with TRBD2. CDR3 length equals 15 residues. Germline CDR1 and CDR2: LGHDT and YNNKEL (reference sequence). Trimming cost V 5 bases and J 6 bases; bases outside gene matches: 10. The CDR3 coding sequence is TGTGCCAGCAGCACGCGAACCGGGACTATCAATGAGCAGTTCTTC. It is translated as CASSTRTGTINEQFF.

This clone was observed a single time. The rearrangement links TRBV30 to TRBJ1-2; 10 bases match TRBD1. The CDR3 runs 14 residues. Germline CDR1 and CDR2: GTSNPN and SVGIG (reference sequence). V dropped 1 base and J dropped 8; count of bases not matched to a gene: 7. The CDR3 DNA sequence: TGTGCCTGGAGTGGGGACAGGGGAGGCGAGGGCTACACCTTC. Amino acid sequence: CAWSGDRGGEGYTF.